These 28 T cell receptor beta chains were all obtained from the same sample, sequenced in a study of Graves' ophthalmopathy and Graves' hyperthyroidism. For repertoire sequencing, the TCR beta CDR3 regions were amplified from RNA transcripts. A first-round RT-PCR used HTBI primers, followed by a second-round multiplex PCR. TCRdb reprocessed the multiplex PCR reads via MiXCR and lists one record per CDR3 protein. The sample shows 150,000 or so distinct CDR3 sequences, just under 40% of them seen only once. The material sequenced was peripheral blood. The receptors were gathered from a young man with Graves' ophthalmopathy.

Many counts were recorded for this clonotype. The chain recombines TRBV5-1 with TRBJ2-7; the D gene is possibly TRBD2 (7 bases). The CDR3 runs to 15 residues. Between the trimmed V and J ends, which lost 4 bases and 4 bases, there was a span of 18 bases. Germline loops: CDR1 SGHRS, CDR2 YFSETQ. CDR3 in DNA: TGCGCCAGCAGCGGGGGGGCAGGGTCGTTTTACGAGCAGTACTTC. Amino acids: CASSGGAGSFYEQYF. The entire variable domain, with the rest obtained from reference TRBV5-1 and TRBJ2-7, is as follows: KAGVTQTPRYLIKTRGQQVTLSCSPISGHRSVSWYQQTPGQGLQFLFEYFSETQRNKGNFPGRFSGRQFSNSRSEMNVSTLELGDSALYLCASSGGAGSFYEQYFGPGTRLTVT.

This rearrangement joins TRBV6-5 to TRBJ2-7, with 7 bases matching TRBD2. CDR1 is MNHEY and CDR2 is SVGAGI in the germline V gene. CDR3 size: 13 residues. The V segment lost 2 bases and the J segment 5 bases; nucleotides outside the gene matches: 3. CDR3 in amino acids: CASSYVAGDEQYF. DNA of the CDR3: TGTGCCAGCAGTTACGTGGCGGGAGACGAGCAGTACTTC.

This clonotype showed up many times. This chain joins TRBV5-4 and TRBJ2-7, with 8 bases that match TRBD2. Germline CDR1 is SGHNT and CDR2 is YYREEE (reference sequence). Trimming at V came to 8 bases and at J to 2 bases, leaving 9 bases not matched to a gene. CDR3 length: 14 amino acids. The CDR3 region has the DNA TGTGCCAGTAAGGAATGGCGGGGGGCCTACGAGCAGTACTTC. It codes for CASKEWRGAYEQYF. Supplemented by reference TRBV5-4 and TRBJ2-7, the full variable domain reads ETGVTQSPTHLIKTRGQQVTLRCSSQSGHNTVSWYQQALGQGPQFIFQYYREEENGRGNFPPRFSGLQFPNYSSELNVNALELDDSALYLCASKEWRGAYEQYFGPGTRLTVT.

The table lists this clonotype with many counts. V and J are TRBV15 and TRBJ2-5, with unresolved D. Trimming removed 0 bases at V and 5 bases at J, with 7 bases between. Germline CDR1 is LNHNV and CDR2 is YYDKDF (reference sequence). This CDR3 has 13 residues. Here the CDR3 reads CATSRDLGETQYF. The CDR3 coding sequence is TGTGCCACCAGCAGAGATCTCGGGGAGACCCAGTACTTC.

The gene calls are TRBV6-5 and TRBJ1-1; D is unclear. The CDR3 contains 15 residues. V lost 0 bases and J lost 1, with 9 bases in between. Germline V gene data show CDR1 as MNHEY and CDR2 as SVGAGI. CDR3 sequence (DNA): TGTGCCAGCAGTTACTCAATCGTGACGAACACTGAAGCTTTCTTT. It translates to CASSYSIVTNTEAFF.

This clonotype showed up many times. This chain connects TRBV28 to TRBJ1-2; 9 bases are a match to TRBD1. Germline V CDR1 and CDR2: MDHEN, SYDVKM. The CDR3 is 15 residues long. J was trimmed by 4 bases and V by 6 bases; bases with no gene match: 9. The DNA for the CDR3 is TGTGCCAGCAGCCAAACAGGGGGCGCTAGCTATGGCTACACCTTC. Encoded protein: CASSQTGGASYGYTF.

This clonotype was recorded a few times. The J gene is TRBJ1-6, the V gene TRBV7-2, with 7 bases matching TRBD1. The CDR3 loop spans 14 amino acids. The junction had 8 bases not matched to a gene; V was cut back by 5 bases and J by 10 bases. Germline V lookup: CDR1 SGHTA, CDR2 FQGNSA. DNA for the CDR3: TGTGCCAGCAGCGACAGACAGGGTAGCTCACCCCTCCACTTT. As protein: CASSDRQGSSPLHF.

This clonotype was picked up many times. J is TRBJ1-2 and V is TRBV28; no definite D call. CDR3 length: 12 residues. V lost 5 bases and J 4 bases, leaving 8 bases between the germline ends. From germline, CDR1 is MDHEN and CDR2 SYDVKM. The CDR3 sequence is CASSAVGYGYTF. DNA for the CDR3: TGTGCCAGCAGTGCCGTTGGCTATGGCTACACCTTC.

This clonotype was recorded a few times. The chain combines TRBV6-1 with TRBJ2-7; tentatively, D is TRBD1 (6 bases). The germline V gene encodes CDR1 MNHNS and CDR2 SASEGT. Deletions cut 3 bases from V and 0 bases from J, with 12 bases between. The CDR3 loop spans 15 amino acids. In DNA, the CDR3 is TGTGCCAGCAGTGATGGGTCAGGGGCCTCCTACGAGCAGTACTTC. Encoded protein: CASSDGSGASYEQYF.

The sample holds one count of this clonotype. The chain recombines TRBV28 with TRBJ2-7; D might be TRBD1 (5 bases). CDR1 MDHEN and CDR2 SYDVKM come from the germline V gene. The CDR3 is 15 amino acids. The V and J ends lost 6 bases and 0 bases respectively, with 15 bases between them. CDR3 sequence: CASRGTKGYSYEQYF. The CDR3 DNA reads as TGTGCCAGCAGGGGAACTAAGGGGTACTCCTACGAGCAGTACTTC.

The sample holds many counts of this clonotype. V and J are TRBV29-1 and TRBJ1-1; D possibly corresponds to TRBD1 (5 bases). The CDR3 is 13 amino acids. Per germline, CDR1 SQVTM and CDR2 ANQGSEA. Trimming removed 8 bases at V and 6 bases at J, with 19 bases between. The CDR3: CSPRRDLGAEAFF. The CDR3 DNA is TGCAGCCCCCGCAGGGACCTCGGGGCTGAAGCTTTCTTT.

Many counts were recorded for this clonotype. This chain links TRBV4-1 with TRBJ1-1; tentatively, D is TRBD1 (5 bases). The CDR3 totals 18 residues. Germline V gene data show CDR1 as MGHRA and CDR2 as YSYEKL. Trimming took off 0 bases at V and 0 bases at J, with 17 bases between the two ends. The CDR3 sequence is CASSQDLAGRVMNTEAFF. The CDR3, as DNA: TGCGCCAGCAGCCAAGATTTGGCAGGGCGAGTCATGAACACTGAAGCTTTCTTT.

The table lists this clonotype with a count of one. The rearrangement uses TRBV29-1 and TRBJ1-1, with D possibly being TRBD1 (5 bases). CDR1 SQVTM and CDR2 ANQGSEA come from the germline V gene. This CDR3 is 12 amino acids long. CDR3 sequence reads: CSGRPGKTEAFF. CDR3 coding DNA: TGCAGTGGTCGCCCAGGGAAAACTGAAGCTTTCTTT.

There are many counts of this clonotype. The V and J genes are TRBV28 and TRBJ2-5; 12 bases agree with TRBD2. Trimming at V came to 2 bases and at J to 5 bases, leaving 6 bases not matched to a gene. Germline V lookup: CDR1 MDHEN, CDR2 SYDVKM. This CDR3 contains 16 residues. For the CDR3, the DNA is TGTGCCAGCAGTTTAAGGCCTAGCGGGAGGGCCGAGACCCAGTACTTC. As protein: CASSLRPSGRAETQYF.

This clonotype was recorded at least ten times. The rearrangement links TRBV3-1 to TRBJ1-2; D is perhaps TRBD1 (5 bases). This CDR3 is 17 amino acids long. Trimming removed 0 bases from V and 4 bases from J, with 18 bases in between. CDR1 LGHDT and CDR2 YNNKEL come from the germline V gene (reference sequence). The DNA of the CDR3 is TGTGCCAGCAGCCAAGATTTAGGACAAAGTACGATCTATGGCTACACCTTC. It codes for CASSQDLGQSTIYGYTF.

This clonotype was counted many times. The V call is TRBV25-1, the J call TRBJ1-5; TRBD1 matches 7 bases. The CDR3 is 18 amino acids. In germline, CDR1 is MGHDK, CDR2 SYGVNS. Unmatched junction bases numbered 12, after V lost 4 bases and J lost 0 bases. The CDR3 DNA follows: TGTGCCAGCAGTGGAGCCACTGGGGACAGCCGTAGCAATCAGCCCCAGCATTTT. It encodes CASSGATGDSRSNQPQHF.

The chain employs TRBV11-2 and TRBJ2-5, with D possibly being TRBD2 (6 bases). Deletions cut 0 bases from V and 11 bases from J, with 10 bases between. CDR3 length: 12 residues. Germline V gives CDR1 SGHAT, CDR2 FQNNGV. CDR3 loop: CASSLEGLYQYF. The CDR3 DNA sequence: TGTGCCAGCAGCTTAGAAGGACTATATCAGTACTTC.

This clonotype was detected once. The J gene is TRBJ2-7, the V gene TRBV7-8, with TRBD2 matching over 9 bases. CDR1 is SGHVS, CDR2 FQNEAQ, per germline. With V trimmed by 4 bases and J by 7 bases, 11 bases remained unmatched. This CDR3 region has 15 residues. The CDR3 sequence is CASSSPGRGGLEQYF. CDR3 bases: TGTGCCAGCAGCTCTCCGGGGCGGGGGGGCCTTGAGCAGTACTTC.

V and J are TRBV19 and TRBJ1-2; tentative D call: TRBD1 (6 bases). The CDR3 spans 15 residues. Germline-derived CDR1 and CDR2 are LNHDA and SQIVND (reference sequence). Trimming took off 5 bases at V and 1 base at J, with 14 bases between the two ends. CDR3 nucleotides: TGTGCCAGTAGTCCGCCCGCACAGGGTAACTATGGCTACACCTTC. It yields the protein CASSPPAQGNYGYTF.

This clonotype has only one observation. The chain employs TRBV6-2 or TRBV6-3 and TRBJ2-7; either TRBD1 or TRBD2 may supply D (6 bases each). Germline V lookup: CDR1 MNHEY, CDR2 SVGEGT. With 4 bases removed from V and 3 bases from J, the gap between germline ends came to 16 bases. The CDR3 is 15 amino acids. The CDR3 DNA follows: TGTGCCAGCAGTTGGGTGGGGGGCGAAGACTACGAGCAGTACTTC. Amino acid sequence: CASSWVGGEDYEQYF.

The V gene is TRBV30, the J gene TRBJ2-5; D is ambiguous. This CDR3 region has 13 residues. Germline V CDR1 and CDR2: GTSNPN, SVGIG (reference sequence). Trimming removed 3 bases at V and 5 bases at J, with 13 bases between. CDR3: CAWRRGRFETQYF. DNA for the CDR3: TGTGCCTGGAGAAGAGGCCGGTTTGAGACCCAGTACTTC. Full variable domain (outside the CDR3, taken from reference TRBV30 and TRBJ2-5): SQTIHQWPATLVQPVGSPLSLECTVEGTSNPNLYWYRQAAGRGLQLLFYSVGIGQISSEVPQNLSASRPQDRQFILSSKKLLLSDSGFYLCAWRRGRFETQYFGPGTRLLVL.

The table lists this clonotype with many counts. This rearrangement joins TRBV11-2 to TRBJ2-5; 8 bases fit TRBD2. There are 15 residues in the CDR3. Germline V gene data show CDR1 as SGHAT and CDR2 as FQNNGV. J gave up 3 bases and V 1 base, and 4 bases lay outside the gene matches. The CDR3 reads CASSLGAGGKETQYF. CDR3 DNA sequence: TGTGCCAGCAGCTTAGGGGCGGGAGGCAAAGAGACCCAGTACTTC. The whole variable domain, remainder taken from reference TRBV11-2 and TRBJ2-5, is EAGVAQSPRYKIIEKRQSVAFWCNPISGHATLYWYQQILGQGPKLLIQFQNNGVVDDSQLPKDRFSAERLKGVDSTLKIQPAKLEDSAVYLCASSLGAGGKETQYFGPGTRLLVL.

There are many counts of this clonotype. V and J are TRBV12-3 or TRBV12-4 and TRBJ2-7; 10 bases align to TRBD1. The trim removed 7 bases at V and 3 bases at J, leaving 6 bases unmatched. The CDR3 contains 14 residues. CDR3 in amino acids: CASTKGTGDYEQYF. The CDR3 DNA reads TGTGCCAGCACAAAGGGGACAGGGGACTACGAGCAGTACTTC.

This clonotype was observed many times. The chain is built from TRBV30 and TRBJ2-7; the D gene is possibly TRBD2 (6 bases). CDR1 GTSNPN and CDR2 SVGIG come from the germline V gene (reference sequence). The V and J ends lost 4 bases and 4 bases respectively, with 29 bases between them. This CDR3 is built from 18 residues. The CDR3 reads CAWNPPQTSPFVRYEQYF. CDR3 coding DNA: TGTGCCTGGAACCCACCCCAGACTAGTCCGTTTGTAAGGTACGAGCAGTACTTC.

This clonotype has ten or more counts. The CDR3 DNA sequence: TGCAGTGCTAGAGGCATAGGGACTGCACAAGAGACCCAGTACTTC. It is translated as CSARGIGTAQETQYF. The rearrangement uses TRBV20-1 and TRBJ2-5, with a tentative D call TRBD2 (6 bases). This CDR3 has 15 amino acids. Germline loops: CDR1 DFQATT, CDR2 SNEGSKA (reference sequence). V was pared by 1 base and J by 2 bases, with 14 bases between.

The rearrangement uses TRBV19 and TRBJ1-1; D is uncertain. This CDR3 is 13 amino acids long. Per the germline V gene, CDR1 is LNHDA and CDR2 is SQIVND (reference sequence). V was cut by 5 bases and J by 5 bases, with 12 bases left in between. CDR3 amino acids: CASSASPGTEAFF. DNA of the CDR3: TGTGCCAGTAGTGCCTCCCCGGGGACTGAAGCTTTCTTT.

This clonotype was picked up many times. The CDR3 DNA sequence: TGTGCCACCAGCGAAGCAAGGATGGCCTACAGTCTAGCCAAAAACATTCAGTACTTC. It specifies CATSEARMAYSLAKNIQYF. V usage is TRBV15 and J usage is TRBJ2-4; D uncertain. Trimming left V 5 bases short and J 0 bases short, with 23 bases between. Germline V lookup: CDR1 LNHNV, CDR2 YYDKDF (reference sequence). This CDR3 spans 19 amino acids.

The chain couples TRBV12-3 or TRBV12-4 to TRBJ2-5; 10 positions agree with TRBD1. Trimming at V came to 5 bases and at J to 5 bases, leaving 11 bases not matched to a gene. The CDR3 covers 16 residues. The CDR3 spells CASSHPTGTGAETQYF. CDR3 DNA sequence: TGTGCCAGCAGTCACCCAACCGGGACAGGGGCGGAGACCCAGTACTTC.